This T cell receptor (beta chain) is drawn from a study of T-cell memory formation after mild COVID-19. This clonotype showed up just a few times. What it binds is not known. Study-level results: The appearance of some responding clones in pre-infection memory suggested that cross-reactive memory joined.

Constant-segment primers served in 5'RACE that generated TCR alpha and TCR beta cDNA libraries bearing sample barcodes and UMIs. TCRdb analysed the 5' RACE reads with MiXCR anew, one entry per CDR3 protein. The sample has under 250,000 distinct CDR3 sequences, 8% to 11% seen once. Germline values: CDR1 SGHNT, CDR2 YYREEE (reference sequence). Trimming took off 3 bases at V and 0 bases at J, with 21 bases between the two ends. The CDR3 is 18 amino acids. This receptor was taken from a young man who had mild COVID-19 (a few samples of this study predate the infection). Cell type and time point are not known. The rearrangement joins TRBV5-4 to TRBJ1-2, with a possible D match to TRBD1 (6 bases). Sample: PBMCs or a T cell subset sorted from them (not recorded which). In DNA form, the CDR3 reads TGTGCCAGCAGCTCCAGGAAGGGGGACCCCAAACCTAACTATGGCTACACCTTC. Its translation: CASSSRKGDPKPNYGYTF.